Listed here are 10 T cell receptor beta chains from one sample, sequenced in a study of OX40 agonist ivuxolimab in advanced cancers. TCRdb keeps only in-frame clones here, not all; method: immunoSEQ multiplex PCR. The sample yields 50,000 to 70,000 clones, about 82% seen once. The sequencing here drew on CD4+ or CD8+ T cells sorted from blood, taken in a trial of the OX40 agonist ivuxolimab. These receptors were taken from an adult with an advanced solid tumor such as melanoma, head and neck, liver or kidney cancer.

The rearrangement joins TRBV4-1 to TRBJ2-4; TRBD1 aligns across 11 bases. The CDR3 covers 18 residues. CDR1 and CDR2 (germline): MGHRA, YSYEKL. V shed 1 base and J 10 bases; nucleotides not matched to a gene: 15. The CDR3: CASSQGLLGQGEGGIQYF. The CDR3 DNA reads TGCGCCAGCAGCCAAGGCCTATTGGGACAGGGGGAAGGGGGTATTCAGTACTTC.

The rearrangement joins TRBV28 to TRBJ2-3; D is unclear. The ends were cut back, 3 bases at V and 4 bases at J, with 17 bases in the middle. The CDR3 consists of 16 residues. Germline lookup yields CDR1 MDHEN and CDR2 SYDVKM. The CDR3 protein is CASSLISAVGADTQYF. CDR3 sequence (DNA): TGTGCCAGCAGTTTGATATCGGCAGTCGGCGCAGATACGCAGTATTTT.

The rearrangement links TRBV11-3 to TRBJ1-2; 7 nucleotides line up with TRBD1. From germline, CDR1 is SGHNT and CDR2 YENEEA. CDR3 length: 16 amino acids. The V and J ends lost 5 bases and 4 bases, in that order; junction bases with no gene match: 13. The CDR3 region has the DNA TGTGCCAGCAGCGCCGAGGGGGCGGGAGGAAGCTATGGCTACACCTTC. It is translated as CASSAEGAGGSYGYTF.

V is TRBV28 and J is TRBJ2-1; 8 positions match TRBD2. There are 16 residues in the CDR3. Per germline, CDR1 MDHEN and CDR2 SYDVKM. Trimming cost V 2 bases and J 4 bases; bases outside gene matches: 7. CDR3 amino acids: CASSLPSGGAYNEQFF. CDR3 DNA sequence: TGTGCCAGCAGTTTACCGTCGGGAGGGGCTTACAATGAGCAGTTCTTC.

V is TRBV18 and J is TRBJ2-3; 7 bases line up with TRBD2. The V and J ends lost 2 bases and 2 bases, in that order; junction bases with no gene match: 4. The V gene's germline CDR1 is KGHSH and CDR2 LQKENI. The CDR3 consists of 15 residues. The CDR3 DNA reads TGTGCCAGCTCACCATTTGGGACTAACACAGATACGCAGTATTTT. This encodes CASSPFGTNTDTQYF.

The chain couples TRBV10-1 to TRBJ1-5; 8 bases line up with TRBD1. The germline V gene encodes CDR1 WNHNN and CDR2 SYGVQD (reference sequence). The CDR3 length is 13 residues. The chain's CDR3 is CAPAVRRDRSQHF. Here the CDR3 DNA reads TGCGCGCCAGCAGTGAGAAGGGACAGGTCTCAGCATTTT.

V and J are TRBV5-5 and TRBJ1-3, with D perhaps TRBD1 (6 bases). CDR3 length: 15 amino acids. From germline, CDR1 is SGHKS and CDR2 YYEKEE (reference sequence). The germline V and J ends were trimmed by 6 bases and 4 bases, with 17 bases remaining between them. The DNA of the CDR3 is TGTGCCAGCACCGGGACAATAACCGGGGGAAACACCATATATTTT. Its translation: CASTGTITGGNTIYF.

This chain joins TRBV30 and TRBJ2-7; 7 bases line up with TRBD2. CDR3 length: 14 residues. V trimming: 2 bases; J trimming: 2 bases; junction bases outside the gene matches: 6. CDR1 and CDR2 from the germline V gene are GTSNPN and SVGIG (reference sequence). For the CDR3, the DNA is TGTGCCTGGAGTCCTAGCGGTGGGGCCTACGAGCAGTACTTC. Amino acid sequence: CAWSPSGGAYEQYF. Full variable domain (rest looked up from reference TRBV30 and TRBJ2-7): SQTIHQWPATLVQPVGSPLSLECTVEGTSNPNLYWYRQAAGRGLQLLFYSVGIGQISSEVPQNLSASRPQDRQFILSSKKLLLSDSGFYLCAWSPSGGAYEQYFGPGTRLTVT.

This chain joins TRBV5-1 and TRBJ2-2; 7 nucleotides match TRBD2. The CDR3 sequence is 15 residues long. In germline, CDR1 is SGHRS, CDR2 YFSETQ. The J segment lost 4 bases and the V segment lost 2 bases, leaving 5 bases of the junction unmatched. CDR3 loop: CASSFASSGTGELFF. CDR3 coding DNA: TGCGCCAGCAGCTTCGCATCTAGCGGCACCGGGGAGCTGTTTTTT.

By sample fraction, this clone is medium-sized. The chain is built from TRBV10-3 and TRBJ1-1; unclear D gene. Germline-derived CDR1 and CDR2 are ENHRY and SYGVKD. Trimming stripped 3 bases from V and 1 base from J, with 6 bases between. This CDR3 spans 13 amino acids. CDR3 loop: CAISDSANTEAFF. CDR3 nucleotides: TGTGCCATCAGTGATTCCGCGAACACTGAAGCTTTCTTT.